The sequence of this T cell receptor beta chain was determined in a study of a mutant IDH1 vaccine in newly diagnosed glioma. Across the study: Treated patients had a mean age of approximately 40 years and a sex split that was around 60% male and about 40% female.

The time point here: week 23, last vaccination. The study gave 300 ug of mutant IDH1 20-mer peptide per vaccine dose, with topical imiquimod. Astrocytomas found in donors were new, WHO grade 3 or 4, IDH1-mutant and ATRX-lost. Generated by immunoSEQ multiplex PCR, the TCRdb table keeps only in-frame clones and is missing some. The repertoire includes 70,000 to 90,000 clones, roughly 85% of them detected once, and 2% to 2.5% sits in the top ten. The study's findings and limits: Evidence of vaccine-induced immune responses was documented in 85% to 95% of patients.

On this clone: The antigen remains unidentified.

The clonotype comes from a man aged 25-40 years with glioma. Some clones in this sample may be carry-over from other donors' samples. The sequences come from PBMCs, collected from a glioma patient whose treatment included an IDH1 peptide vaccine.

Written as DNA, the CDR3 is TGTGCCAGCAGCCCCCGTAGGTCGGAGACCCAGTACTTC. It translates to CASSPRRSETQYF. The chain joins TRBV7-2 to TRBJ2-5; no reliable D call. The CDR3 loop spans 13 amino acids. The germline gives CDR1 SGHTA, CDR2 FQGNSA. Trimming removed 5 bases from V and 5 bases from J, with 12 bases in between.